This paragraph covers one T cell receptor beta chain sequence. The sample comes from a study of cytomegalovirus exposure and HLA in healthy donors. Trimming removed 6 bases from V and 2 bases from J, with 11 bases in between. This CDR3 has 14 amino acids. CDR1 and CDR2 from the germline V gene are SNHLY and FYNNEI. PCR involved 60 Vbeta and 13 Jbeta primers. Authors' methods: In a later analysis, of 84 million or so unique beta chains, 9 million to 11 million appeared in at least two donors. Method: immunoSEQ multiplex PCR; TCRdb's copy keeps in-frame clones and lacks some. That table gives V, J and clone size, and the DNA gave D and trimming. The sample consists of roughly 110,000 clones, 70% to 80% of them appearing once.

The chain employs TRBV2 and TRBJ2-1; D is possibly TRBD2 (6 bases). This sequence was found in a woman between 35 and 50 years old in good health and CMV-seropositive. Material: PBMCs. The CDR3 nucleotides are TGTGCCAGCAGGGGCGGGGTCCCCTACAATGAGCAGTTCTTC. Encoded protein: CASRGGVPYNEQFF.